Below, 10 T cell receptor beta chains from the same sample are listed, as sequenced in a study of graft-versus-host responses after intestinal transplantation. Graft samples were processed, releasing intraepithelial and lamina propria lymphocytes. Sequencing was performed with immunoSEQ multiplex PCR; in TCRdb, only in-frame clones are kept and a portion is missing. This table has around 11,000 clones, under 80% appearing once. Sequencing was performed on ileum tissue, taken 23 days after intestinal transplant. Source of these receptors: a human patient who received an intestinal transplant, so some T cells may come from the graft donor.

CDR3 nucleotide sequence: TGTGCCAGCAGCCCCTGGGCGTTAGGTGGAAACACCATATATTTT. Its protein is CASSPWALGGNTIYF. The chain recombines TRBV9 with TRBJ1-3; D call uncertain. The germline V and J ends were trimmed by 4 bases and 3 bases, with 14 bases remaining between them. There are 15 residues in the CDR3. CDR1 SGDLS and CDR2 YYNGEE come from the germline V gene.

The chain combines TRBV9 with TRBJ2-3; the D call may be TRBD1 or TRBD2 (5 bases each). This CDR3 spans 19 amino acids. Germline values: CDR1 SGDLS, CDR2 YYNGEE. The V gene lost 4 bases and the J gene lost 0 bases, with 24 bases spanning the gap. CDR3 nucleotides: TGTGCCAGCAGCCCCAGCGGTTCGTTCCCAGGGTCTAGCACAGATACGCAGTATTTT. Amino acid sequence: CASSPSGSFPGSSTDTQYF.

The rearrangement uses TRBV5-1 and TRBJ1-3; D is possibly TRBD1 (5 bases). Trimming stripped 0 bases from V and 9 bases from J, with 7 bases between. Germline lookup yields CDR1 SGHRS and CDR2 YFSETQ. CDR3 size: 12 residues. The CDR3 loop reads CASSLEGTTIYF. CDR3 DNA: TGCGCCAGCAGCTTGGAGGGGACCACCATATATTTT.

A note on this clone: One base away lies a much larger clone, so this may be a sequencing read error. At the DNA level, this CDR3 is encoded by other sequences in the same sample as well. The DNA of the CDR3 is TGCGCCAGCAGCGTAGTCGCTGGATTGGGCACCGGGGAGCTGTTTTTT. Translated: CASSVVAGLGTGELFF. The chain is built from TRBV9 and TRBJ2-2, with D hard to call. CDR3 length: 16 residues. The germline V gene encodes CDR1 SGDLS and CDR2 YYNGEE.

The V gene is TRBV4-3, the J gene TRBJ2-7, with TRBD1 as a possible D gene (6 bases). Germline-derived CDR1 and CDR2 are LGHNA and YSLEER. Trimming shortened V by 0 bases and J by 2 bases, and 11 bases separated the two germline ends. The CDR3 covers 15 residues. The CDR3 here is CASSQESDSTYEQYF. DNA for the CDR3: TGCGCCAGCAGCCAAGAGTCGGACAGCACCTACGAGCAGTACTTC.

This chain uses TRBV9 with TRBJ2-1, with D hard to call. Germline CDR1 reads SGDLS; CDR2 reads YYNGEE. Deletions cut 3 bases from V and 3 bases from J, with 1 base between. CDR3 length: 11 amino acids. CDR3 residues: CASSGYNEQFF. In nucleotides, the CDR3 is TGTGCCAGCAGCGGCTACAATGAGCAGTTCTTC.

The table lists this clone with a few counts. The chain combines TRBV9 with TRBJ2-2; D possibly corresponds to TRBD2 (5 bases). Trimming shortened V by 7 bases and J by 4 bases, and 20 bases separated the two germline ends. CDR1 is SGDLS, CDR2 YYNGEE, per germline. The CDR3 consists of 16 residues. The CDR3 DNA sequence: TGTGCCAGCGGCTATCGGAACGGGGTTGGCACCGGGGAGCTGTTTTTT. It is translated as CASGYRNGVGTGELFF.

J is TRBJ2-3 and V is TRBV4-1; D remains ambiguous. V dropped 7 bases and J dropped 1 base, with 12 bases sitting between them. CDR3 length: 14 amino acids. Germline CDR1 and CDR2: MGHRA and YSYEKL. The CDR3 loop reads CASMPSPGTDTQYF. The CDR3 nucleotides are TGCGCCAGCATGCCGAGTCCTGGCACAGATACGCAGTATTTT.

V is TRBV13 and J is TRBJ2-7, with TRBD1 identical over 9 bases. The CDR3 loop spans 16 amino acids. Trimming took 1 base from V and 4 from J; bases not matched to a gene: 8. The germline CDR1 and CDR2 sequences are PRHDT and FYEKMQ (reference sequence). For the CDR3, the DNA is TGTGCCAGCAGCTTAGCCCGGACAGGGGCGGAGTACGAGCAGTACTTC. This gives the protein CASSLARTGAEYEQYF.

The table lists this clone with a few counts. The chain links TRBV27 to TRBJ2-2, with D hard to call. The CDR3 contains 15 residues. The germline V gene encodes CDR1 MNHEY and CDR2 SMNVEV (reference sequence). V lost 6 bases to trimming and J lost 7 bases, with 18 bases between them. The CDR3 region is CASSLLTPRGGELFF. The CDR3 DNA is TGTGCCAGCAGCCTTCTCACCCCTCGCGGCGGGGAGCTGTTTTTT.